This TCR beta chain was identified in a study of T-cell memory formation after mild COVID-19. This CDR3 is 14 amino acids long. Germline V gene sequence: CDR1 SGHTA, CDR2 FQGNSA. V was clipped by 5 bases and J by 6 bases, with 13 bases between them. Constant-segment primers and 5'RACE yielded cDNA libraries for TCR alpha and TCR beta, each carrying sample barcodes and UMIs. One entry per CDR3 protein, called by TCRdb with MiXCR from the 5' RACE reads. The sample lists about 190,000 distinct CDR3 sequences, around 17% seen once, with roughly 2.6% in the top ten. This sequence originates from an adult woman who had mild COVID-19 (a few samples of this study predate the infection). Cell type and time point are not known. Sequences were obtained from PBMCs or a T cell subset sorted from them (not recorded which). This chain connects TRBV7-2 to TRBJ2-2; D might be TRBD2 (7 bases). The CDR3 protein is CASSAVGGPGELFF. In DNA form, the CDR3 reads TGTGCCAGCAGCGCCGTGGGGGGGCCCGGGGAGCTGTTTTTT.